This TCR beta chain was obtained from a study of blood T cell repertoires in COVID-19. The overall study: Specimens from acute and convalescent COVID-19 originated in the United States, Italy and Spain. Sources were T cells, B-cell-depleted T cells, or PBMCs; the material itself was cDNA or gDNA.

Authors' data handling: Amplification of reference gene primers provided the estimated nucleated cell counts. The repertoire was sequenced with immunoSEQ multiplex PCR; TCRdb's copy has only in-frame clones and lacks some. That table is the source of V, J and clone size, and D and trimming were worked out from the DNA. Among roughly 68,000 clones listed, 70% to 85% were seen once. CDR1 and CDR2 from the germline V gene are SEHNR and FQNEAQ (reference sequence). This CDR3 region has 14 residues. Trimming took 5 bases from V and 7 from J, leaving 15 bases between them. The TCR originated in an older man with active COVID-19. This chain connects TRBV7-9 to TRBJ2-1; D might be TRBD2 (5 bases). The sample comprised peripheral blood. CDR3 nucleotide sequence: TGTGCCAGCAGCCGGACTTCATTAGGGAATGAGCAGTTCTTC. It encodes CASSRTSLGNEQFF.